These T cell receptor beta chains were read from a single sample in a study of blood T cell repertoires in COVID-19. TCRdb's table, derived via immunoSEQ multiplex PCR, lists solely in-frame clones and lacks some. The sample yields about 140,000 clones, 70% to 80% seen once. Sequences were obtained from peripheral blood. The receptors originated from a man in his 60s who had recovered from COVID-19. The CDR3 runs from the conserved cysteine through the conserved F or W. Fields, in order: J gene, V gene, clone size, D gene, CDR3 protein, CDR3 DNA. D genes are given only for firm matches. Part of the rows lack a size; the others show once, few, many or a class for expanded clones.

J gene: TRBJ2-5
V gene: TRBV7-8
clone size: NA
D gene: TRBD2
CDR3 protein: CASRGLATETQYF
CDR3 DNA: TGTGCCAGCAGAGGACTAGCCACGGAGACCCAGTACTTC

J gene: TRBJ1-2
V gene: TRBV29-1
clone size: NA
D gene: NA
CDR3 protein: CSVDVGQGDGYTF
CDR3 DNA: TGCAGCGTTGATGTAGGGCAGGGTGATGGCTACACCTTC

J gene: TRBJ2-2
V gene: TRBV18
clone size: NA
D gene: NA
CDR3 protein: CASSPPSLTGELFF
CDR3 DNA: TGTGCCAGCTCACCACCGAGTCTCACCGGGGAGCTGTTTTTT

J gene: TRBJ1-2
V gene: TRBV4-1
clone size: few
D gene: NA
CDR3 protein: CASSQDAALNYGYTF
CDR3 DNA: TGCGCCAGCAGCCAAGATGCGGCATTAAACTATGGCTACACCTTC

J gene: TRBJ1-1
V gene: TRBV28
clone size: NA
D gene: NA
CDR3 protein: CASRDGARYTEAFF
CDR3 DNA: TGTGCCAGCAGGGATGGGGCGCGGTACACTGAAGCTTTCTTT

J gene: TRBJ1-1
V gene: TRBV20-1
clone size: few
D gene: NA
CDR3 protein: CSATDTEAFF
CDR3 DNA: TGCAGTGCCACGGACACTGAAGCTTTCTTT

J gene: TRBJ2-3
V gene: TRBV7-2
clone size: once
D gene: NA
CDR3 protein: CASSISRSPITDTQYF
CDR3 DNA: TGTGCCAGCAGCATTAGTAGGAGCCCCATCACAGATACGCAGTATTTT

J gene: TRBJ2-2
V gene: TRBV3-1/TRBV3-2
clone size: NA
D gene: NA
CDR3 protein: CASSQVNTGELFF
CDR3 DNA: TGTGCCAGCAGCCAAGTAAACACCGGGGAGCTGTTTTTT

J gene: TRBJ1-2
V gene: TRBV30
clone size: NA
D gene: NA
CDR3 protein: CAWSVGAFGYTF
CDR3 DNA: TGTGCCTGGAGTGTAGGGGCTTTTGGCTACACCTTC

J gene: TRBJ1-1
V gene: TRBV4-1
clone size: NA
D gene: NA
CDR3 protein: CASSQGVVARGNTEAFF
CDR3 DNA: TGCGCCAGCAGCCAAGGGGTTGTGGCCCGGGGGAACACTGAAGCTTTCTTT

J gene: TRBJ1-4
V gene: TRBV30
clone size: NA
D gene: NA
CDR3 protein: CAASKGATNEKLFF
CDR3 DNA: TGTGCCGCAAGTAAAGGGGCAACTAATGAAAAACTGTTTTTT

J gene: TRBJ1-1
V gene: TRBV5-5
clone size: NA
D gene: TRBD1
CDR3 protein: CASSGGMNTEAFF
CDR3 DNA: TGTGCCAGCTCAGGGGGAATGAACACTGAAGCTTTCTTT

J gene: TRBJ2-7
V gene: TRBV18
clone size: NA
D gene: TRBD1
CDR3 protein: CASSPGDSSYEQYF
CDR3 DNA: TGTGCCAGCTCACCAGGGGACAGCAGCTACGAGCAGTACTTC

J gene: TRBJ2-3
V gene: TRBV19
clone size: NA
D gene: TRBD2
CDR3 protein: CASRTPGGDTDTQYF
CDR3 DNA: TGTGCCAGTAGGACTCCGGGGGGGGACACAGATACGCAGTATTTT

J gene: TRBJ2-7
V gene: TRBV5-1
clone size: NA
D gene: TRBD2
CDR3 protein: CASSLVPAGGISYEQYF
CDR3 DNA: TGCGCCAGCAGCTTGGTCCCAGCGGGGGGTATCTCCTACGAGCAGTACTTC

J gene: TRBJ1-2
V gene: TRBV7-2
clone size: NA
D gene: TRBD1
CDR3 protein: CASSPSTGNGVNYGYTF
CDR3 DNA: TGTGCCAGCAGCCCCTCGACAGGGAACGGGGTTAACTATGGCTACACCTTC

J gene: TRBJ2-5
V gene: TRBV4-1
clone size: NA
D gene: NA
CDR3 protein: CASSVQGDETQYF
CDR3 DNA: TGCGCCAGCAGCGTACAGGGCGATGAGACCCAGTACTTC

J gene: TRBJ2-7
V gene: TRBV11-2
clone size: NA
D gene: NA
CDR3 protein: CASSLASGGQEQYF
CDR3 DNA: TGTGCCAGCAGCTTAGCGTCTGGGGGCCAGGAGCAGTACTTC

J gene: TRBJ1-4
V gene: TRBV6-6
clone size: NA
D gene: NA
CDR3 protein: CASSYGRTNEKLFF
CDR3 DNA: TGTGCCAGCAGTTACGGCAGAACTAATGAAAAACTGTTTTTT

J gene: TRBJ2-1
V gene: TRBV7-2
clone size: NA
D gene: TRBD2
CDR3 protein: CASSFSRGGNEQFF
CDR3 DNA: TGTGCCAGCAGCTTCTCGCGGGGGGGCAATGAGCAGTTCTTC

J gene: TRBJ1-1
V gene: TRBV7-2
clone size: NA
D gene: TRBD1
CDR3 protein: CASSLTGGASSATEAFF
CDR3 DNA: TGTGCCAGCAGCTTAACAGGGGGCGCGAGTTCGGCCACTGAAGCTTTCTTT

J gene: TRBJ2-2
V gene: TRBV6-5
clone size: NA
D gene: NA
CDR3 protein: CASSTPGTGELFF
CDR3 DNA: TGTGCCAGCAGTACCCCGGGCACCGGGGAGCTGTTTTTT

J gene: TRBJ2-3
V gene: TRBV27
clone size: NA
D gene: NA
CDR3 protein: CASRGNRPTDTQYF
CDR3 DNA: TGTGCCAGCAGGGGGAACAGGCCCACAGATACGCAGTATTTT

J gene: TRBJ2-1
V gene: TRBV15
clone size: once
D gene: NA
CDR3 protein: CATSRGRENEQFF
CDR3 DNA: TGTGCCACCAGCAGAGGGAGGGAAAACGAGCAGTTCTTC

J gene: TRBJ2-6
V gene: TRBV3-1/TRBV3-2
clone size: NA
D gene: TRBD1
CDR3 protein: CASSQGASGANVLTF
CDR3 DNA: TGTGCCAGCAGTCAGGGGGCCTCTGGGGCCAACGTCCTGACTTTC

J gene: TRBJ1-1
V gene: TRBV27
clone size: NA
D gene: TRBD1
CDR3 protein: CASSFTPGGRDTEAFF
CDR3 DNA: TGTGCCAGCAGTTTTACTCCAGGGGGCAGGGACACTGAAGCTTTCTTT

J gene: TRBJ2-7
V gene: TRBV6-5
clone size: NA
D gene: TRBD1
CDR3 protein: CASRRTGALEQYF
CDR3 DNA: TGTGCCAGCCGTCGGACAGGGGCTTTAGAGCAGTACTTC

J gene: TRBJ2-3
V gene: TRBV24-1
clone size: NA
D gene: TRBD2
CDR3 protein: CATSDPGTSAGTDTQYF
CDR3 DNA: TGTGCCACCAGTGATCCAGGGACTAGCGCGGGCACAGATACGCAGTATTTT

J gene: TRBJ1-2
V gene: TRBV2
clone size: NA
D gene: NA
CDR3 protein: CASSQDSNYGYTF
CDR3 DNA: TGTGCCAGCAGTCAGGACAGTAACTATGGCTACACCTTC

J gene: TRBJ1-2
V gene: TRBV7-3
clone size: NA
D gene: NA
CDR3 protein: CASSLTPGLRYGYTF
CDR3 DNA: TGTGCCAGCAGCTTAACTCCAGGGTTGAGATATGGCTACACCTTC

J gene: TRBJ2-7
V gene: TRBV19
clone size: few
D gene: NA
CDR3 protein: CASSLQQGYEQYF
CDR3 DNA: TGTGCCAGTAGTCTCCAACAGGGTTACGAGCAGTACTTC

J gene: TRBJ2-3
V gene: TRBV7-9
clone size: NA
D gene: TRBD2
CDR3 protein: CASSSIAGDPISTDTQYF
CDR3 DNA: TGTGCCAGCAGCTCTATAGCGGGGGATCCAATTAGCACAGATACGCAGTATTTT

J gene: TRBJ2-1
V gene: TRBV21-1
clone size: NA
D gene: NA
CDR3 protein: CASSAREGTSGRGNEQFF
CDR3 DNA: TGTGCCAGCAGCGCCAGAGAAGGGACTAGCGGGAGGGGGAATGAGCAGTTCTTC

J gene: TRBJ2-1
V gene: TRBV2
clone size: few
D gene: TRBD1
CDR3 protein: CASSVGQGALNEQFF
CDR3 DNA: TGTGCCAGCAGTGTCGGACAGGGGGCTCTCAATGAGCAGTTCTTC

J gene: TRBJ1-5
V gene: TRBV25-1
clone size: once
D gene: TRBD1
CDR3 protein: CASSELTGAYSNQPQHF
CDR3 DNA: TGTGCCAGCAGTGAGCTGACAGGGGCATATAGCAATCAGCCCCAGCATTTT

J gene: TRBJ1-1
V gene: TRBV28
clone size: NA
D gene: NA
CDR3 protein: CASSGGENTEAFF
CDR3 DNA: TGTGCCAGCAGTGGCGGAGAGAACACTGAAGCTTTCTTT

J gene: TRBJ2-7
V gene: TRBV3-1/TRBV3-2
clone size: NA
D gene: TRBD2
CDR3 protein: CASSVAGVGYEQYF
CDR3 DNA: TGTGCCAGCAGCGTAGCGGGAGTGGGCTACGAGCAGTACTTC

J gene: TRBJ1-1
V gene: TRBV19
clone size: once
D gene: TRBD1
CDR3 protein: CASMWDREGTEAFF
CDR3 DNA: TGTGCCAGTATGTGGGACAGGGAAGGCACTGAAGCTTTCTTT

J gene: TRBJ1-2
V gene: TRBV19
clone size: once
D gene: TRBD1
CDR3 protein: CASKVGQGVSGGYTF
CDR3 DNA: TGTGCCAGTAAAGTTGGGCAGGGGGTGTCGGGCGGCTACACCTTC

J gene: TRBJ2-1
V gene: TRBV5-3
clone size: NA
D gene: TRBD2
CDR3 protein: CARSHGTSGYNEQFF
CDR3 DNA: TGTGCCAGAAGCCACGGGACTAGCGGGTACAATGAGCAGTTCTTC

J gene: TRBJ2-1
V gene: TRBV19
clone size: NA
D gene: NA
CDR3 protein: CASSIDRTSYNEQFF
CDR3 DNA: TGTGCCAGTAGTATAGATAGGACTTCCTACAATGAGCAGTTCTTC

J gene: TRBJ2-2
V gene: TRBV11-3
clone size: NA
D gene: TRBD1
CDR3 protein: CASSFGTGEASGELFF
CDR3 DNA: TGTGCCAGCAGCTTCGGGACAGGGGAAGCTTCCGGGGAGCTGTTTTTT

J gene: TRBJ1-4
V gene: TRBV28
clone size: NA
D gene: NA
CDR3 protein: CASSFPTDTTNEKLFF
CDR3 DNA: TGTGCCAGCAGTTTCCCGACAGACACAACTAATGAAAAACTGTTTTTT

J gene: TRBJ2-3
V gene: TRBV14
clone size: once
D gene: NA
CDR3 protein: CASSQRPGTTDTQYF
CDR3 DNA: TGTGCCAGCAGCCAAAGGCCAGGTACCACAGATACGCAGTATTTT

J gene: TRBJ2-1
V gene: TRBV2
clone size: NA
D gene: TRBD2
CDR3 protein: CASSPGLALNEQFF
CDR3 DNA: TGTGCCAGCTCACCGGGACTAGCGCTTAATGAGCAGTTCTTC

J gene: TRBJ2-1
V gene: TRBV5-1
clone size: NA
D gene: NA
CDR3 protein: CASSFGTSPGNEQFF
CDR3 DNA: TGCGCCAGCAGCTTTGGGACATCCCCGGGCAATGAGCAGTTCTTC

J gene: TRBJ2-7
V gene: TRBV19
clone size: NA
D gene: TRBD1
CDR3 protein: CASSPTGIRYEQYF
CDR3 DNA: TGTGCCAGTAGCCCGACAGGGATTAGGTACGAGCAGTACTTC

J gene: TRBJ1-2
V gene: TRBV6-2/TRBV6-3
clone size: NA
D gene: NA
CDR3 protein: CASSWSTANYGYTF
CDR3 DNA: TGTGCCAGCAGTTGGTCTACAGCTAACTATGGCTACACCTTC

J gene: TRBJ2-5
V gene: TRBV7-2
clone size: NA
D gene: TRBD1
CDR3 protein: CASSLDGTGVNPQYF
CDR3 DNA: TGTGCCAGCAGCTTGGACGGGACAGGGGTCAATCCCCAGTACTTC

J gene: TRBJ2-3
V gene: TRBV28
clone size: NA
D gene: NA
CDR3 protein: CASSSPVDTQYF
CDR3 DNA: TGTGCCAGCAGTTCCCCGGTGGATACGCAGTATTTT

J gene: TRBJ1-1
V gene: TRBV28
clone size: NA
D gene: NA
CDR3 protein: CASRRRETEAFF
CDR3 DNA: TGTGCCAGCAGGAGACGGGAAACTGAAGCTTTCTTT